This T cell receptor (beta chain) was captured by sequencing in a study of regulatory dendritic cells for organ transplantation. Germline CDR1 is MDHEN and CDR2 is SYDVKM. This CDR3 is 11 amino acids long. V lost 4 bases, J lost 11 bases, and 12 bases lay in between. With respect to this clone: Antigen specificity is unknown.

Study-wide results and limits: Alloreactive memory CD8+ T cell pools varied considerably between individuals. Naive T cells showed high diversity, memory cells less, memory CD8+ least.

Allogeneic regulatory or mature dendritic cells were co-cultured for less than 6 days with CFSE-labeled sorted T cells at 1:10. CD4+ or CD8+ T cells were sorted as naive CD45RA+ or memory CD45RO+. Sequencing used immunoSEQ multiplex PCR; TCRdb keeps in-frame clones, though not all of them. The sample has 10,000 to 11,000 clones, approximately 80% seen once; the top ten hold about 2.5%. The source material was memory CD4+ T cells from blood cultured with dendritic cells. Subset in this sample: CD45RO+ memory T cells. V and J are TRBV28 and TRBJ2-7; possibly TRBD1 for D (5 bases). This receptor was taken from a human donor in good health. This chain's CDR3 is CASSSNRGKYF. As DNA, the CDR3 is TGTGCCAGCAGTTCGAATAGGGGAAAGTACTTC.